The 22 T cell receptor beta chains below all came from one sample that was sequenced in a study of shared clonotypes between healthy human individuals. Some clones are missing from TCRdb's copy, which holds only in-frame ones; the method was immunoSEQ multiplex PCR. The data show about 1.1 million clones, about 80% seen once. The sequenced sample was memory CD4+ T cells from PBMCs. The subset was: CD45RA-negative fraction. The receptors come from a man aged 18 to 30 in good health. Some clones in this sample may be carry-over from other donors' samples.

This clone has just a few counts. V is TRBV28 and J is TRBJ2-3; tentatively, D is TRBD1 (6 bases). This CDR3 has 14 residues. V was pared by 4 bases and J by 4 bases, with 12 bases between. CDR1 and CDR2 from the germline V gene are MDHEN and SYDVKM. For the CDR3, the DNA is TGTGCCAGCAGTTCCGGCAGGGGAGCAGATACGCAGTATTTT. Encoded protein: CASSSGRGADTQYF.

The chain uses TRBV28 and TRBJ1-3; D uncertain. CDR1 is MDHEN and CDR2 is SYDVKM in the germline V gene. This CDR3 is built from 15 residues. Trimming left V 2 bases short and J 4 bases short, with 12 bases between. The chain's CDR3 is CASSLVRTGGNTIYF. The CDR3 region has the DNA TGTGCCAGCAGTTTAGTCCGAACGGGGGGAAACACCATATATTTT.

The rearrangement links TRBV4-1 to TRBJ1-3; 9 bases are shared with TRBD1. The CDR3 runs 18 residues. Germline V lookup: CDR1 MGHRA, CDR2 YSYEKL. V gave up 6 bases and J gave up 0 bases; unmatched junction bases: 12. This chain's CDR3 is CASSRTGTGSLSGNTIYF. DNA for the CDR3: TGCGCCAGCAGTCGCACCGGGACAGGGTCCCTCTCTGGAAACACCATATATTTT.

V usage is TRBV19 and J usage is TRBJ2-7; either TRBD1 or TRBD2 may fit D (5 bases each). Germline V gene data show CDR1 as LNHDA and CDR2 as SQIVND (reference sequence). CDR3 length: 14 amino acids. Trimming removed 4 bases at V and 3 bases at J, with 13 bases between. This CDR3 is CASSKRDGNYEQYF. DNA for the CDR3: TGTGCCAGTAGTAAAAGGGACGGAAACTACGAGCAGTACTTC.

The chain couples TRBV5-1 to TRBJ2-7, with D possibly TRBD2 on 6 matching bases. The CDR3 length is 13 residues. V lost 6 bases to trimming and J lost 3 bases, with 13 bases between them. In germline, CDR1 is SGHRS, CDR2 YFSETQ. This CDR3 is CASMLRGGYEQYF. As DNA, the CDR3 is TGCGCCAGCATGCTGCGGGGTGGCTACGAGCAGTACTTC.

CDR3 sequence (DNA): TGCAGCGTGGGGTCCGGGACTGCGTACAATGAGCAGTTCTTC. Amino acid sequence: CSVGSGTAYNEQFF. The rearrangement links TRBV29-1 to TRBJ2-1; a weak D match, TRBD2 (6 bases). The ends were cut back, 6 bases at V and 4 bases at J, with 16 bases in the middle. The CDR3 is made up of 14 amino acids. From germline, CDR1 is SQVTM and CDR2 ANQGSEA.

This clone was found once. The chain couples TRBV18 to TRBJ2-3, with D perhaps matching TRBD1 (6 bases). The CDR3 is 15 residues long. The germline V gene has CDR1 KGHSH and CDR2 LQKENI. Trimming took 6 bases from V and 3 from J, leaving 16 bases between them. In nucleotides, the CDR3 is TGTGCCAGCTCCTTTCAGGGGAAGGGTACAGATACGCAGTATTTT. This sequence encodes CASSFQGKGTDTQYF. The variable domain in full, with the rest retrieved from reference TRBV18 and TRBJ2-3, is NAGVMQNPRHLVRRRGQEARLRCSPMKGHSHVYWYRQLPEEGLKFMVYLQKENIIDESGMPKERFSAEFPKEGPSILRIQQVVRGDSAAYFCASSFQGKGTDTQYFGPGTRLTVL.

V usage is TRBV5-8 and J usage is TRBJ1-2; TRBD1 matches 9 bases. With V trimmed by 6 bases and J by 8 bases, 11 bases remained unmatched. Per germline, CDR1 SGHTS and CDR2 YDEGEE. The CDR3 runs to 14 residues. The CDR3 bases are TGTGCCAGCACCGACCCGGGACAGGGTGGGGGCTACACCTTC. It encodes CASTDPGQGGGYTF.

The V and J genes are TRBV28 and TRBJ2-7, with 7 bases aligning to TRBD1. The junction had 14 bases not matched to a gene; V was cut back by 8 bases and J by 7 bases. The germline V gene encodes CDR1 MDHEN and CDR2 SYDVKM. This CDR3 spans 14 amino acids. The CDR3 sequence is CASQVPGRGLEQYF. CDR3 nucleotides: TGTGCCAGCCAAGTCCCGGGTAGGGGGCTAGAGCAGTACTTC.

The chain carries TRBV7-2 and TRBJ2-1, with no clear D. This CDR3 has 14 residues. Germline V gene sequence: CDR1 SGHTA, CDR2 FQGNSA. V dropped 7 bases and J dropped 6 bases, with 16 bases sitting between them. For the CDR3, the DNA is TGTGCCAGCATAGCAGCGCGAGCATCCAATGAGCAGTTCTTC. Translation: CASIAARASNEQFF.

This clone was counted a few times. This sequence joins TRBV11-2 and TRBJ2-2; D is ambiguous. CDR3 length equals 16 residues. Germline-derived CDR1 and CDR2 are SGHAT and FQNNGV. Trimming cost V 0 bases and J 1 base, with 9 bases left between them. CDR3 in DNA: TGTGCCAGCAGCTTAGATGGCGCTGTGAACACCGGGGAGCTGTTTTTT. It specifies CASSLDGAVNTGELFF.

To note about this clone: Other DNA variants within this sample encode the same CDR3. The chain is built from TRBV5-4 and TRBJ1-1, with a tentative D call TRBD1 (5 bases). The V end was cut by 0 bases, the J end by 1 base, with 7 bases between. Germline CDR1 and CDR2: SGHNT and YYREEE (reference sequence). This CDR3 has 14 residues. The CDR3 protein is CASSLDRGNTEAFF. The CDR3 DNA reads as TGTGCCAGCAGCTTGGATAGGGGGAACACTGAAGCTTTCTTT. The full variable domain, with the rest looked up from reference TRBV5-4 and TRBJ1-1, is ETGVTQSPTHLIKTRGQQVTLRCSSQSGHNTVSWYQQALGQGPQFIFQYYREEENGRGNFPPRFSGLQFPNYSSELNVNALELDDSALYLCASSLDRGNTEAFFGQGTRLTVV.

This clone was seen only a few times. The gene calls are TRBV7-9 and TRBJ2-2; D is unresolved. This CDR3 is built from 12 residues. The germline V and J ends were trimmed by 3 bases and 8 bases, with 7 bases remaining between them. Germline CDR1 SEHNR, CDR2 FQNEAQ (reference sequence). The CDR3, as DNA: TGTGCCAGCAGCTTTCCGAGTGGGGAGCTGTTTTTT. Amino acids: CASSFPSGELFF.

The chain recombines TRBV10-3 with TRBJ1-5; unclear D gene. The CDR3 length is 14 residues. The germline V gene has CDR1 ENHRY and CDR2 SYGVKD. V was pared by 10 bases and J by 0 bases, with 13 bases between. The CDR3 region is CATQRDNSNQPQHF. CDR3 DNA: TGTGCCACCCAAAGGGATAATAGCAATCAGCCCCAGCATTTT.

For this clone: The sample has other DNA sequences that encode this CDR3 too. V and J are TRBV5-1 and TRBJ2-1; D is unclear. The length of the CDR3 is 14 residues. Deletions cut 0 bases from V and 6 bases from J, with 10 bases between. CDR1 SGHRS and CDR2 YFSETQ come from the germline V gene. This chain's CDR3 is CASSLGSSGNEQFF. The CDR3 DNA sequence: TGCGCCAGCAGCTTGGGAAGTAGTGGCAATGAGCAGTTCTTC. Drawing the rest from reference TRBV5-1 and TRBJ2-1, the complete variable domain is KAGVTQTPRYLIKTRGQQVTLSCSPISGHRSVSWYQQTPGQGLQFLFEYFSETQRNKGNFPGRFSGRQFSNSRSEMNVSTLELGDSALYLCASSLGSSGNEQFFGPGTRLTVL.

Turning to this clone: This may be a read error, as it is one base from a much larger clone. Other DNA sequences in the sample encode the same CDR3. CDR3 coding DNA: TGTGCCAGCAGCTTGGCCAGGAACTATGGCTACACCTTC. This translates into CASSLARNYGYTF. This chain uses TRBV5-6 with TRBJ1-2, with no clear D. Per the germline V gene, CDR1 is SGHDT and CDR2 is YYEEEE. With 0 bases removed from V and 2 bases from J, the gap between germline ends came to 5 bases. The CDR3 is 13 amino acids.

The rearrangement joins TRBV5-8 to TRBJ2-2; D not resolved. Germline V gene lookup returns CDR1 SGHTS and CDR2 YDEGEE. The CDR3 covers 14 residues. The V gene lost 0 bases and the J gene lost 6 bases, with 9 bases spanning the gap. CDR3 residues: CASSLVGEPGELFF. The CDR3 coding sequence is TGTGCCAGCAGCTTGGTAGGCGAGCCCGGGGAGCTGTTTTTT.

For the CDR3, the DNA is TGTGCCAGCAGCCGAAGACTGGAGGGGGCCAACGTCCTGACTTTC. Translation: CASSRRLEGANVLTF. The rearrangement joins TRBV7-9 to TRBJ2-6; D remains ambiguous. Per germline, CDR1 SEHNR and CDR2 FQNEAQ (reference sequence). The CDR3 is 15 residues long. V gave up 5 bases and J gave up 4 bases, with 12 bases separating them.

This chain connects TRBV7-8 to TRBJ2-1; D might be TRBD1 (5 bases). Germline CDR1 and CDR2: SGHVS and FQNEAQ. The CDR3 has 14 residues. The V end lost 5 bases, the J end lost 6 bases, and 14 bases lay between the germline ends. For the CDR3, the DNA is TGTGCCAGCAGCCGTACCCCAGGGTCCAATGAGCAGTTCTTC. Encoded protein: CASSRTPGSNEQFF.

The rearrangement links TRBV6-6 to TRBJ2-3; 9 nucleotides line up with TRBD2. V lost 8 bases and J lost 0; bases outside the gene matches: 6. This CDR3 is built from 15 residues. Per germline, CDR1 MNHNY and CDR2 SVGAGI (reference sequence). The CDR3 loop reads CASRPTSGSTDTQYF. CDR3 nucleotide sequence: TGTGCCAGCCGTCCGACTAGCGGAAGCACAGATACGCAGTATTTT.

The rearrangement uses TRBV9 and TRBJ1-1, with no clear D. The CDR3 spans 13 residues. CDR1 SGDLS and CDR2 YYNGEE come from the germline V gene. The ends were cut back, 4 bases at V and 1 base at J, with 8 bases in the middle. CDR3 region: CASSRSPNTEAFF. For the CDR3, the DNA is TGTGCCAGCAGCCGTTCACCGAACACTGAAGCTTTCTTT.

This clone was seen a handful of times. The chain is built from TRBV27 and TRBJ1-2; D perhaps matches TRBD1 (5 bases). V dropped 6 bases and J dropped 8 bases, with 16 bases sitting between them. This CDR3 region has 13 residues. Germline V gives CDR1 MNHEY, CDR2 SMNVEV (reference sequence). The CDR3 sequence is CASSARGSEGYTF. DNA of the CDR3: TGTGCCAGCAGCGCAAGGGGATCGGAAGGCTACACCTTC.